Listed below are T cell receptor beta chains from one sample, sequenced in a study. TCRdb itself ran the 5' RACE reads through MiXCR, one entry per CDR3 protein. This sample has 20,000 to 25,000 distinct CDR3 sequences, with 30% found just once. What was sequenced was tumor-infiltrating naive CD4+ T cells sorted from the breast tumor. All receptors come from a female donor with breast cancer. Both conserved end residues are part of each CDR3. The D gene is left open where the match is weak. The size field is filled for only some rows; it gives once, few, many or a size class.

v_gene,d_gene,j_gene,abundance,CDR3nt,CDR3aa
TRBV7-3,-,TRBJ1-1,many,TGTGCCAGCAGCTTAACCCCCGACAGGATGGCTGAAGCTTTCTTT,CASSLTPDRMAEAFF
TRBV20-1,-,TRBJ2-1,many,TGCAGTGCTAGAGACTTCACGACAGGCAGTGGTGAGCAGTTCTTC,CSARDFTTGSGEQFF
TRBV20-1,TRBD2,TRBJ2-5,many,TGCAGTGACGACCAGGGCGGGAGGGAGCAAGAGACCCAGTACTTC,CSDDQGGREQETQYF
TRBV20-1,TRBD1,TRBJ1-6,-,TGCAGTGCTGGAAAATGGACAGGGTATAGATCACCCCTCCACTTT,CSAGKWTGYRSPLHF
TRBV5-1,-,TRBJ1-1,-,TGCGCCAGCAGCTACCCCGCTAGGGTCGCACATAAGGGAAACACTGAAGCTTTCTTT,CASSYPARVAHKGNTEAFF
TRBV9,-,TRBJ2-7,many,TGTGCCAGCAGCGTAGGATCCAACTACGAGCAGTACTTC,CASSVGSNYEQYF
TRBV7-3,TRBD2,TRBJ2-1,many,TGTGCCAGCAGCCTGGGGACTAGCGAGAAGCAGTTCTTC,CASSLGTSEKQFF
TRBV20-1,-,TRBJ2-5,few,TGCAGTGCTAGGTTGCAGGACTTTCAAAGGGAGACCCAGTACTTC,CSARLQDFQRETQYF
TRBV12-3/TRBV12-4,-,TRBJ2-1,medium-sized,TGTGCCAGCACCCTCAGGGTGGCTGTCTCCTACAATGAGCAGTTCTTC,CASTLRVAVSYNEQFF
TRBV5-4,TRBD1,TRBJ2-3,few,TGTGCCAGCAGCCAAGGGACAGCCACAAGCACAGATACGCAGTATTTT,CASSQGTATSTDTQYF
TRBV29-1,-,TRBJ1-1,few,TGCAGCGTTGTCTATCCTAGGCAGAAGAACACTGAAGCTTTCTTT,CSVVYPRQKNTEAFF
TRBV5-1,TRBD2,TRBJ2-1,-,TGCACCAGCAGTACCTACAGCGGGGGCACCACCAATGGGCAGTTCTTC,CTSSTYSGGTTNGQFF
TRBV3-1,-,TRBJ2-1,few,TGTGCCAGCAGTCAAGGGGCAGCAGGGTTCTACAATGAGCAGTTCTTC,CASSQGAAGFYNEQFF
TRBV30,-,TRBJ1-4,-,TGTGCCTGGAGCGCAGGGAAGCTTAGTGAAAAACTGTTTTTT,CAWSAGKLSEKLFF
TRBV7-2,-,TRBJ2-1,-,TGTGCCAGCAGCTTCCGGGAGCCAGCTAATGAGCAGTTCTTC,CASSFREPANEQFF
TRBV29-1,TRBD2,TRBJ2-3,few,TGCAGCGTTGAGGGACTAGCGGGAGAGACGCAGTATTTT,CSVEGLAGETQYF
TRBV7-6,-,TRBJ2-3,many,TGTGCCAGCAGCTTAGCGATAGATACGCAGTATTTT,CASSLAIDTQYF
TRBV30,-,TRBJ2-1,-,TGTGCCTGGATCTCTCAGGGGGGCAATGAGCAGTTCTTC,CAWISQGGNEQFF
TRBV11-2,-,TRBJ2-5,few,TGTGCCAGCAGCCGTAACCCCGAGAGTTCGACCCAGTACTTC,CASSRNPESSTQYF
TRBV25-1,-,TRBJ2-1,few,TGTGCCAGCAGTGAATCGGCGGGGGCTGCCTACAATGAGCAGTTCTTC,CASSESAGAAYNEQFF
TRBV20-1,TRBD2,TRBJ2-3,-,TGCAGTGCTACCCGGACTAGCGGGGACACAGATACACAGTATTTT,CSATRTSGDTDTQYF
TRBV6-5,-,TRBJ1-1,few,TGTGCCAGCACCCCAGGGGCAGGGGAGACAATGAACACTGAAGCTTTCTTT,CASTPGAGETMNTEAFF
TRBV7-9,-,TRBJ1-1,-,TGCGCCAGCAGCCGCAGGGACCGGGTGAACACTGAAGCTTTCTTT,CASSRRDRVNTEAFF